The 30 T cell receptor beta chains in this list originate from one sample, sequenced in a study of T cells in Graves' hyperthyroidism and ophthalmopathy. The TCR beta CDR3 regions underwent amplification using RNA transcripts as the source. First-round RT-PCR with HTBI primers amplified the TCR CDR3 region. TCRdb analysed the multiplex PCR reads with MiXCR anew, one entry per CDR3 protein. The sample has about 420,000 distinct CDR3 sequences, roughly 13% seen once. Sequenced sample: blood. The receptors come from a woman between 18 and 29 years old with Graves' hyperthyroidism.

This chain connects TRBV18 to TRBJ1-1; the D gene is possibly TRBD1 (5 bases). The germline CDR1 and CDR2 sequences are KGHSH and LQKENI. Trimming took off 3 bases at V and 1 base at J, with 12 bases between the two ends. This CDR3 is built from 15 residues. The CDR3: CASSPGGTRNTEAFF. In nucleotides, the CDR3 is TGTGCCAGCTCACCGGGCGGGACGCGGAACACTGAAGCTTTCTTT.

This clonotype was seen a handful of times. J is TRBJ1-2 and V is TRBV4-3; 7 positions match TRBD1. The germline V gene encodes CDR1 LGHNA and CDR2 YSLEER. The CDR3 has 16 residues. With V trimmed by 0 bases and J by 5 bases, 9 bases remained unmatched. CDR3 sequence reads: CASSQDRGGAGYGYTF. The CDR3 coding sequence is TGCGCCAGCAGCCAAGATAGAGGGGGCGCGGGTTATGGCTACACCTTC.

This clonotype was counted between two and nine times. The chain's CDR3 is CASSVGSTTGGLFF. Here the CDR3 DNA reads TGTGCCAGCAGCGTTGGATCCACGACAGGGGGTCTGTTTTTT. The chain combines TRBV9 with TRBJ2-2; 9 bases line up with TRBD1. The J segment lost 14 bases and the V segment lost 2 bases, leaving 10 bases of the junction unmatched. The germline V gene has CDR1 SGDLS and CDR2 YYNGEE. The CDR3 has 14 amino acids.

V and J are TRBV4-3 and TRBJ2-1; 9 positions agree with TRBD2. The CDR3 has 16 amino acids. Unmatched junction bases numbered 12, after V lost 4 bases and J lost 8 bases. The germline gives CDR1 LGHNA, CDR2 YSLEER. Here the CDR3 reads CASSPSGTSLWDEQFF. The CDR3 coding sequence is TGCGCCAGCAGCCCGTCCGGGACTAGCCTTTGGGATGAGCAGTTCTTC.

This chain links TRBV18 with TRBJ2-3; 8 positions agree with TRBD2. Germline loops: CDR1 KGHSH, CDR2 LQKENI. There are 16 residues in the CDR3. After removal of 3 bases from V and 0 bases from J, the junction contained 5 bases not matched to a gene. This CDR3 reads CASSPGERESTDTQYF. Written as DNA, the CDR3 is TGTGCCAGCTCACCCGGGGAGCGGGAGAGCACAGATACGCAGTATTTT.

This clonotype occurred many times. The chain is built from TRBV30 and TRBJ1-2, with 7 bases matching TRBD1. The CDR3 totals 11 residues. The germline CDR1 and CDR2 sequences are GTSNPN and SVGIG (reference sequence). J lost 8 bases, V lost 2 bases, and 2 bases had no gene match. The CDR3 coding sequence is TGTGCCTGGAGTCCAGGGGGGGGCTACACCTTC. Amino acid sequence: CAWSPGGGYTF. The whole variable domain, remainder taken from reference TRBV30 and TRBJ1-2, is SQTIHQWPATLVQPVGSPLSLECTVEGTSNPNLYWYRQAAGRGLQLLFYSVGIGQISSEVPQNLSASRPQDRQFILSSKKLLLSDSGFYLCAWSPGGGYTFGSGTRLTVV.

This clonotype was found a few times. CDR3 in amino acids: CASSLVLGAGANVLTF. The CDR3 region has the DNA TGTGCCAGCAGCTTGGTTCTGGGAGCTGGGGCCAACGTCCTGACTTTC. The V gene is TRBV5-8, the J gene TRBJ2-6; D perhaps matches TRBD2 (5 bases). V was pared by 0 bases and J by 2 bases, with 9 bases between. Per the germline V gene, CDR1 is SGHTS and CDR2 is YDEGEE. The CDR3 consists of 16 residues.

The table lists this clonotype with many counts. The chain uses TRBV18 and TRBJ2-7; 8 nucleotides match TRBD1. This CDR3 comprises 14 residues. Germline-derived CDR1 and CDR2 are KGHSH and LQKENI. V was pared by 3 bases and J by 2 bases, with 3 bases of the junction left unmatched. The CDR3 here is CASSPRDRTYEQYF. Here the CDR3 DNA reads TGTGCCAGCTCACCGAGGGACAGGACCTACGAGCAGTACTTC.

The chain combines TRBV9 with TRBJ1-1, with D perhaps matching TRBD1 (5 bases). There are 15 residues in the CDR3. Deletions cut 4 bases from V and 3 bases from J, with 16 bases between. The germline CDR1 and CDR2 sequences are SGDLS and YYNGEE. CDR3 DNA sequence: TGTGCCAGCAGCCGTAGTGGGGGGATGGACACTGAAGCTTTCTTT. Translating it yields CASSRSGGMDTEAFF.

This clonotype was seen at least ten times. The V gene is TRBV28, the J gene TRBJ1-5, with D unresolved. V gave up 3 bases and J gave up 2 bases, with 17 bases separating them. Germline-derived CDR1 and CDR2 are MDHEN and SYDVKM. The CDR3 contains 17 residues. The CDR3 here is CASSLAGTRVGNQPQHF. The CDR3 region has the DNA TGTGCCAGCAGTTTGGCAGGAACGAGGGTAGGCAATCAGCCCCAGCATTTT.

V and J are TRBV9 and TRBJ1-2; D remains unclear. This CDR3 contains 13 residues. Trimming took off 0 bases at V and 4 bases at J, with 7 bases between the two ends. Germline V lookup: CDR1 SGDLS, CDR2 YYNGEE. The CDR3 is CASSVADSYGYTF. CDR3 sequence (DNA): TGTGCCAGCAGCGTAGCGGATTCCTATGGCTACACCTTC.

The CDR3, as DNA: TGTGCCAGCAGCGTGGGGTGGGGCTCTGGGGCCAACGTCCTGACTTTC. It translates to CASSVGWGSGANVLTF. The rearrangement joins TRBV9 to TRBJ2-6; no reliable D call. Germline-derived CDR1 and CDR2 are SGDLS and YYNGEE. Between the trimmed V and J ends, which lost 2 bases and 0 bases, there was a span of 9 bases. The CDR3 totals 16 residues.

At least ten counts were recorded for this clonotype. The rearrangement uses TRBV29-1 and TRBJ2-2; no reliable D call. Per germline, CDR1 SQVTM and CDR2 ANQGSEA. The CDR3 is 18 amino acids. Trimming cost V 6 bases and J 0 bases, with 23 bases left between them. In DNA form, the CDR3 reads TGCAGCGTGTTCTCTCCTTACAACGACAAAGCGAACACCGGGGAGCTGTTTTTT. Translation gives CSVFSPYNDKANTGELFF.

The chain has TRBV4-1 and TRBJ2-1; TRBD1 or TRBD2 may be the D gene (7 bases each). The CDR3 consists of 17 residues. The germline V gene encodes CDR1 MGHRA and CDR2 YSYEKL. V was clipped by 4 bases and J by 8 bases, with 24 bases between them. CDR3 residues: CASSPRGSGGANDEQFF. Written as DNA, the CDR3 is TGCGCCAGCAGCCCCCGGGGATCAGGGGGGGCTAACGATGAGCAGTTCTTC.

This clonotype has a count of ten or more. The chain is built from TRBV5-1 and TRBJ1-1; the match to TRBD1 covers 9 bases. V lost 0 bases and J lost 3; bases outside the gene matches: 9. The germline V gene has CDR1 SGHRS and CDR2 YFSETQ. The length of the CDR3 is 17 residues. CDR3 amino acids: CASSLVGQGFRDTEAFF. CDR3 coding DNA: TGCGCCAGCAGCTTGGTGGGACAGGGATTTCGGGACACTGAAGCTTTCTTT.

This clonotype was seen ten or more times. This chain joins TRBV28 and TRBJ1-1, with D perhaps matching TRBD1 (5 bases). Trimming left V 3 bases short and J 3 bases short, with 11 bases between. Germline CDR1 is MDHEN and CDR2 is SYDVKM. The CDR3 runs to 14 residues. CDR3 nucleotides: TGTGCCAGCAGTTTGGAAGTGGGGGACACTGAAGCTTTCTTT. The encoded protein is CASSLEVGDTEAFF. Supplemented by reference TRBV28 and TRBJ1-1, the full variable domain reads DVKVTQSSRYLVKRTGEKVFLECVQDMDHENMFWYRQDPGLGLRLIYFSYDVKMKEKGDIPEGYSVSREKKERFSLILESASTNQTSMYLCASSLEVGDTEAFFGQGTRLTVV.

V usage is TRBV6-1 and J usage is TRBJ2-7; TRBD1 matches 7 bases. Per germline, CDR1 MNHNS and CDR2 SASEGT. The length of the CDR3 is 15 residues. V trimming: 7 bases; J trimming: 2 bases; junction bases outside the gene matches: 11. The CDR3 protein is CASMNPHRGTYEQYF. In DNA, the CDR3 is TGTGCCAGCATGAATCCCCACAGGGGCACCTACGAGCAGTACTTC.

This clonotype was counted at least ten times. The CDR3 reads CASSLDPYSSYNEQFF. DNA for the CDR3: TGCGCCAGCAGCTTGGATCCCTATAGCTCCTACAATGAGCAGTTCTTC. The gene calls are TRBV5-1 and TRBJ2-1; D uncertain. V gave up 0 bases and J gave up 0 bases, with 10 bases separating them. The CDR3 has 16 amino acids. CDR1 is SGHRS and CDR2 is YFSETQ in the germline V gene.

In this sample, this clonotype turned up many times. The chain has TRBV2 and TRBJ1-6; TRBD1 might be the D (6 bases). CDR3 length equals 16 residues. Germline CDR1 and CDR2: SNHLY and FYNNEI. Trimming left V 7 bases short and J 5 bases short, with 18 bases between. CDR3 nucleotides: TGTGCCAGCATCTCAGCGCCGGGACACGATAATTCACCCCTCCACTTT. It translates to CASISAPGHDNSPLHF.

The sample holds many counts of this clonotype. The gene calls are TRBV6-2 or TRBV6-3 and TRBJ1-1; D remains unclear. The V and J ends lost 2 bases and 1 base respectively, with 5 bases between them. The CDR3 length is 13 residues. Germline CDR1 and CDR2: MNHEY and SVGEGT. CDR3 DNA: TGTGCCAGCAGTTACACTAGGAACACTGAAGCTTTCTTT. Encoded protein: CASSYTRNTEAFF.

This rearrangement joins TRBV7-9 to TRBJ1-6; 8 nucleotides align to TRBD1. Germline V lookup: CDR1 SEHNR, CDR2 FQNEAQ (reference sequence). V gave up 3 bases and J gave up 7 bases; unmatched junction bases: 5. The CDR3 totals 15 residues. The CDR3 DNA is TGTGCCAGCAGCTTCGGACAGGGTGGGAATTCACCCCTCCACTTT. Translation gives CASSFGQGGNSPLHF. Full variable domain (remainder filled in from reference TRBV7-9 and TRBJ1-6): DTGVSQNPRHKITKRGQNVTFRCDPISEHNRLYWYRQTLGQGPEFLTYFQNEAQLEKSRLLSDRFSAERPKGSFSTLEIQRTEQGDSAMYLCASSFGQGGNSPLHFGNGTRLTVT.

This clonotype came up many times. The chain is built from TRBV28 and TRBJ1-6; D is possibly TRBD1 (6 bases). CDR1 is MDHEN and CDR2 is SYDVKM in the germline V gene. V dropped 7 bases and J dropped 17 bases, with 21 bases sitting between them. This CDR3 contains 13 residues. In DNA, the CDR3 is TGTGCCAGCACCCATAGGGACACCTTTAAGTTCCACTTT. Protein sequence: CASTHRDTFKFHF.

This clonotype was detected many times. This sequence joins TRBV20-1 and TRBJ2-3; 8 positions agree with TRBD1. Per germline, CDR1 DFQATT and CDR2 SNEGSKA (reference sequence). CDR3 length: 15 residues. With V trimmed by 5 bases and J by 0 bases, 7 bases remained unmatched. The CDR3 coding sequence is TGCAGTGCTCCTCCTCGGACAGGGAGCACAGATACGCAGTATTTT. The encoded protein is CSAPPRTGSTDTQYF.

This chain connects TRBV11-2 to TRBJ1-4, with D perhaps matching TRBD1 (6 bases). CDR3 length: 13 residues. Trimming cost V 6 bases and J 8 bases, with 13 bases left between them. Looked up from germline, CDR1 is SGHAT and CDR2 is FQNNGV. Here the CDR3 reads CASSNRVSEKLFF. In nucleotides, the CDR3 is TGTGCCAGCAGTAACAGGGTTAGCGAAAAACTGTTTTTT. Complete variable domain (other parts from reference TRBV11-2 and TRBJ1-4): EAGVAQSPRYKIIEKRQSVAFWCNPISGHATLYWYQQILGQGPKLLIQFQNNGVVDDSQLPKDRFSAERLKGVDSTLKIQPAKLEDSAVYLCASSNRVSEKLFFGSGTQLSVL.

In this sample, this clonotype turned up many times. The chain employs TRBV27 and TRBJ2-1; possibly TRBD1 for D (5 bases). The V end was cut by 4 bases, the J end by 9 bases, with 13 bases between. Germline V gene lookup returns CDR1 MNHEY and CDR2 SMNVEV (reference sequence). The CDR3 contains 13 residues. CDR3 protein: CASSYPTVTEQFF. CDR3 DNA sequence: TGTGCCAGCAGTTATCCGACAGTTACTGAGCAGTTCTTC.

There are a few counts of this clonotype. V and J are TRBV6-2 or TRBV6-3 and TRBJ2-2; D not resolved. The CDR3 is 15 amino acids. Germline CDR1 is MNHEY and CDR2 is SVGEGT. Trimming stripped 2 bases from V and 1 base from J, with 8 bases between. The CDR3 DNA follows: TGTGCCAGCAGTTACGCCGGCTTGAACACCGGGGAGCTGTTTTTT. Translation: CASSYAGLNTGELFF.

This clonotype was recorded at least ten times. The V and J genes are TRBV12-3 or TRBV12-4 and TRBJ2-1; D could derive from TRBD1 or TRBD2 (5 bases each). Trimming shortened V by 6 bases and J by 1 base, and 13 bases separated the two germline ends. The CDR3 is 15 amino acids. CDR3 in amino acids: CASSRDGQSYNEQFF. In DNA, the CDR3 is TGTGCCAGCAGCCGGGACGGCCAGTCCTACAATGAGCAGTTCTTC.

The table lists this clonotype with many counts. V and J are TRBV5-6 and TRBJ2-5, with unresolved D. CDR3 length: 14 residues. The germline CDR1 and CDR2 sequences are SGHDT and YYEEEE. V was trimmed by 0 bases and J by 0 bases, leaving 6 bases between them. The chain's CDR3 is CASSLGHYQETQYF. CDR3 nucleotides: TGTGCCAGCAGCTTGGGTCATTACCAAGAGACCCAGTACTTC. The full variable domain, its missing parts supplied by reference TRBV5-6 and TRBJ2-5, is DAGVTQSPTHLIKTRGQQVTLRCSPKSGHDTVSWYQQALGQGPQFIFQYYEEEERQRGNFPDRFSGHQFPNYSSELNVNALLLGDSALYLCASSLGHYQETQYFGPGTRLLVL.

This clonotype was observed at least ten times. The chain recombines TRBV20-1 with TRBJ2-5, with 12 bases identical to TRBD2. The V gene's germline CDR1 is DFQATT and CDR2 SNEGSKA (reference sequence). CDR3 length: 16 residues. After removal of 6 bases from V and 2 bases from J, the junction contained 10 bases not matched to a gene. The CDR3 loop reads CSAEPTSGRTQETQYF. In DNA, the CDR3 is TGCAGTGCAGAACCCACTAGCGGGAGGACTCAAGAGACCCAGTACTTC.

This clonotype was seen only once. The genes are TRBV7-9 and TRBJ1-4, with D unclear. The germline gives CDR1 SEHNR, CDR2 FQNEAQ (reference sequence). V lost 6 bases to trimming and J lost 6 bases, with 17 bases between them. This CDR3 is built from 15 residues. The CDR3 loop reads CASSYKPPQDEKLFF. Here the CDR3 DNA reads TGTGCCAGCAGTTATAAACCCCCCCAGGATGAAAAACTGTTTTTT.